The clone carrying this TCR beta chain was picked up many times. Its antigen is undetermined. The sample belongs to a study of cytotoxic CD8 clonotypes in ibrutinib-treated CLL. Study-level background: Response samples came after a median 12 months of treatment, range 6 to 36.

Notes on the study in general: Clonality grew at ibrutinib response; at progression, it decreased back toward baseline. Researchers report that baseline clonality outpaced age-matched healthy donors and tracked circulating CD8+ T-cell counts.

Method: immunoSEQ multiplex PCR; TCRdb's copy keeps in-frame clones and lacks some. The repertoire has some 200,000 clones, roughly 73% of them found once; the top ten carry about an eighth. The clonotype comes from a human donor with chronic lymphocytic leukemia. Sequenced material: PBMCs, taken after 12 months of ibrutinib treatment.

CDR3 sequence reads: CASSSRWSRGGANVLTF. For the CDR3, the DNA is TGTGCCAGCAGCTCCCGTTGGTCTCGGGGAGGGGCCAACGTCCTGACTTTC. The rearrangement uses TRBV7-9 and TRBJ2-6, with a tentative D call TRBD2 (5 bases). The germline CDR1 and CDR2 sequences are SEHNR and FQNEAQ (reference sequence). V was clipped by 4 bases and J by 4 bases, with 17 bases between them. This CDR3 region has 17 residues. Supplemented by reference TRBV7-9 and TRBJ2-6, the full variable domain reads DTGVSQNPRHKITKRGQNVTFRCDPISEHNRLYWYRQTLGQGPEFLTYFQNEAQLEKSRLLSDRFSAERPKGSFSTLEIQRTEQGDSAMYLCASSSRWSRGGANVLTFGAGSRLTVL.